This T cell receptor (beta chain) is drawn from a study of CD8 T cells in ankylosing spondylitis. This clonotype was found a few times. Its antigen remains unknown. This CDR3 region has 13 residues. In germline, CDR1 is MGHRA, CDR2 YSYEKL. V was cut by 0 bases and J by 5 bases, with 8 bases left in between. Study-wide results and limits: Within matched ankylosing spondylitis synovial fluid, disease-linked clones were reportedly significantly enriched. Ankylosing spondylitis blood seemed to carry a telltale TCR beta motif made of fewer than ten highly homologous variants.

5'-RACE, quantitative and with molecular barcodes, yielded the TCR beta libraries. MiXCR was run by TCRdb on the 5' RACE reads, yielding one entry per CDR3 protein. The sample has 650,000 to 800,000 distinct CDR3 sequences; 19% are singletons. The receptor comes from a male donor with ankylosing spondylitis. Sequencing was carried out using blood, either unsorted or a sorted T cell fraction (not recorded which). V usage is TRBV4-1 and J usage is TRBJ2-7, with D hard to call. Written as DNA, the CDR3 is TGCGCCAGCAGCCAAGAGGGAACGGACGAGCAGTACTTC. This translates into CASSQEGTDEQYF.